This entry describes one TCR beta chain. The target antigen is unknown. The authors reverse transcribed all of the isolated RNA, so sequencing captured expressed TCRB transcripts. Assay: immunoSEQ multiplex PCR; the TCRdb copy retains only in-frame clones and omits some. Of around 300,000 clones listed, approximately 15% were seen once; the top ten hold more than 6.5%. This record belongs to a study of beta chain features in type 1 diabetes. Study-level results: Although PCR might favor shorter templates, it would do so equally in patients and controls.

CD45RO/CCR7/CD25/CD127/CD95/CD27 separated CD4+ naive, central memory, regulatory and stem cell-like memory cells by sorting. Germline CDR1 LNHDA, CDR2 SQIVND (reference sequence). V lost 4 bases and J lost 7, with 11 bases in between. The CDR3 contains 13 residues. The specimen was central memory CD4+ T cells from blood. The chain carries TRBV19 and TRBJ2-1; tentatively, D is TRBD2 (5 bases). This TCR derives from a man aged 25 to 40 in good health. The CDR3 region has the DNA TGTGCCAGTAGTACGCCGCGGGTGAATGAGCAGTTCTTC. Encoded protein: CASSTPRVNEQFF.